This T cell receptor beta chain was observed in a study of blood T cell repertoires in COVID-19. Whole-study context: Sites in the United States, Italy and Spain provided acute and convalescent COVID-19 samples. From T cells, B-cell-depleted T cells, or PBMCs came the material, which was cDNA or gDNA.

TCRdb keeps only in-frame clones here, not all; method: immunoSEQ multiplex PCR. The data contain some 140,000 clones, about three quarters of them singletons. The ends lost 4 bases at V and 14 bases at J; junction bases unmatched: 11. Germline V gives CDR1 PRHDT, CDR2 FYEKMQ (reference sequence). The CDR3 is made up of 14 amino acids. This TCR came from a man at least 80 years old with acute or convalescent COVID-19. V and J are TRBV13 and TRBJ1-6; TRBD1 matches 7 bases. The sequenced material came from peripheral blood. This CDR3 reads CASSSNLDRDTLHF. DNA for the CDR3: TGTGCCAGCAGCTCCAACCTCGACAGGGACACCCTCCACTTT.